This T cell receptor beta chain stems from a study of OX40 agonist ivuxolimab in advanced cancers. If patients had autoimmune disease history or systemic immunosuppression, they were excluded. Generated by immunoSEQ multiplex PCR, the TCRdb table keeps only in-frame clones and is missing some. The profile shows about 61,000 clones, roughly 84% of them singletons. The CDR3 loop spans 15 amino acids. Per germline, CDR1 LGHNA and CDR2 YNFKEQ. V dropped 4 bases and J dropped 2; count of bases not matched to a gene: 4. This TCR derives from an adult with an advanced solid tumor such as melanoma, head and neck, liver or kidney cancer. V usage is TRBV4-2 and J usage is TRBJ1-1; 10 positions match TRBD1. Here the sequenced sample was CD4+ or CD8+ T cells sorted from blood, taken in a trial of the OX40 agonist ivuxolimab. CDR3 loop: CASSLGTGDNTEAFF. CDR3 DNA sequence: TGTGCCAGCAGCCTAGGGACAGGGGATAACACTGAAGCTTTCTTT.